This T cell receptor (beta chain) emerged from a study of blood T cell repertoires in COVID-19. About the study: Sites in the United States, Italy and Spain provided acute and convalescent COVID-19 samples.

Germline-derived CDR1 and CDR2 are LGHDT and YNNKEL (reference sequence). The CDR3 extends over 16 amino acids. The junction had 6 bases not matched to a gene; V was cut back by 0 bases and J by 4 bases. The method was immunoSEQ multiplex PCR; TCRdb's version includes in-frame clones alone and lacks a portion of them. The sample shows approximately 140,000 clones, approximately 80% of them seen only once. Material for sequencing was peripheral blood. The sequence came from a human donor with acute or convalescent COVID-19. The donor label of this sample is uncertain. The gene calls are TRBV3-1 (or the pseudogene TRBV3-2) and TRBJ2-3; 8 bases map to TRBD2. The CDR3 loop is CASSQDNGGAADTQYF. The CDR3 DNA follows: TGTGCCAGCAGCCAAGATAACGGGGGGGCCGCAGATACGCAGTATTTT.